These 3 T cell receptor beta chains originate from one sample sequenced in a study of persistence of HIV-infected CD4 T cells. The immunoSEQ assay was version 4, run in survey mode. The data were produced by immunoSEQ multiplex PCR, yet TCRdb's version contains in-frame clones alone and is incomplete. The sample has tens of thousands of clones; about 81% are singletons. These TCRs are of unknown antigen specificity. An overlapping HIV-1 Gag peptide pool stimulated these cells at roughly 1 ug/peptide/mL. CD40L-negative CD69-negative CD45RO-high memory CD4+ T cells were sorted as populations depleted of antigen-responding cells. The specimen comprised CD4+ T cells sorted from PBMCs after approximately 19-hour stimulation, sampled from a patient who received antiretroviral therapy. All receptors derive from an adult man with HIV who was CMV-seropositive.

The CDR3 DNA sequence: TGTGCCAGTAGTATTGGGACAGGGAACTCCTACAATGAGCAGTTCTTC. Its protein product is CASSIGTGNSYNEQFF. The V call is TRBV19, the J call TRBJ2-1; 9 bases are a match to TRBD1. The CDR3 totals 16 residues. Germline CDR1 reads LNHDA; CDR2 reads SQIVND (reference sequence). The V segment lost 3 bases and the J segment 0 bases; nucleotides outside the gene matches: 3. The variable domain in full, completed from reference TRBV19 and TRBJ2-1, reads DGGITQSPKYLFRKEGQNVTLSCEQNLNHDAMYWYRQDPGQGLRLIYYSQIVNDFQKGDIAEGYSVSREKKESFPLTVTSAQKNPTAFYLCASSIGTGNSYNEQFFGPGTRLTVL.

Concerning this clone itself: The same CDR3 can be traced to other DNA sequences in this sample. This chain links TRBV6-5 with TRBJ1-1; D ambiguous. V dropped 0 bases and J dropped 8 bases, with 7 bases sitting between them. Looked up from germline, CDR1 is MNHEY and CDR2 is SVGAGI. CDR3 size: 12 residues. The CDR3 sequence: CASSYSTGEAFF. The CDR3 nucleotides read TGTGCCAGCAGTTACTCGACGGGGGAAGCTTTCTTT.

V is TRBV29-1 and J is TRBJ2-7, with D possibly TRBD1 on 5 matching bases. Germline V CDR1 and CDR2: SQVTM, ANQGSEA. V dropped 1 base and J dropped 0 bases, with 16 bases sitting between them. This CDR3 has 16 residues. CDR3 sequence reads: CSVEGGNSGLSYEQYF. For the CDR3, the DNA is TGCAGCGTTGAAGGTGGGAACTCAGGGCTCTCCTACGAGCAGTACTTC.